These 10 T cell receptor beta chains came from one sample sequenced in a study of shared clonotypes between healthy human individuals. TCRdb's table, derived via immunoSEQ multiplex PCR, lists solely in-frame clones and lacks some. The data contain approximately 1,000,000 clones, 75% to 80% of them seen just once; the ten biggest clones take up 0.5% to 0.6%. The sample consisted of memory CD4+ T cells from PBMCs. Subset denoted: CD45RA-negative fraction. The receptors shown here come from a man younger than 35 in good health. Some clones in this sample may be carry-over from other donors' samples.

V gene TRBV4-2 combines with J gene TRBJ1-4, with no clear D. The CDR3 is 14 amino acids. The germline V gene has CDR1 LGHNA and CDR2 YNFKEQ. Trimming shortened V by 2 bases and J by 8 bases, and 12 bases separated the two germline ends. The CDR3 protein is CASSQPQWGEKLFF. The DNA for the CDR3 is TGTGCCAGCAGCCAACCGCAGTGGGGAGAAAAACTGTTTTTT.

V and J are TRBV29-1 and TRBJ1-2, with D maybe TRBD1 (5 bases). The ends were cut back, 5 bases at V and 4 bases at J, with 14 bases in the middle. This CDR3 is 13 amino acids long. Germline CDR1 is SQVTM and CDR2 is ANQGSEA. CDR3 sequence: CSVLVSGGYGYTF. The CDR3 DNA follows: TGCAGCGTTTTGGTATCCGGGGGCTATGGCTACACCTTC. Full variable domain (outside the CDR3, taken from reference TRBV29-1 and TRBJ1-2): SAVISQKPSRDICQRGTSLTIQCQVDSQVTMMFWYRQQPGQSLTLIATANQGSEATYESGFVIDKFPISRPNLTFSTLTVSNMSPEDSSIYLCSVLVSGGYGYTFGSGTRLTVV.

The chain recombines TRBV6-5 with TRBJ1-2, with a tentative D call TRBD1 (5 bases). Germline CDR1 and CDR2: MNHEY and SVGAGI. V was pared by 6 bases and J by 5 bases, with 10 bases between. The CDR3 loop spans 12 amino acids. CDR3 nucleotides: TGTGCCAGCAGAGGTGACAGTTATGGCTACACCTTC. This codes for CASRGDSYGYTF.

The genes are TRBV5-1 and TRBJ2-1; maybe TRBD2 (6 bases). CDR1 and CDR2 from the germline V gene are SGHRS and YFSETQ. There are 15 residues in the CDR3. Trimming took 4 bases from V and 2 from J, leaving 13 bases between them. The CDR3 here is CASSPNSGTYNEQFF. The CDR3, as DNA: TGCGCCAGCAGCCCAAATAGCGGTACCTACAATGAGCAGTTCTTC.

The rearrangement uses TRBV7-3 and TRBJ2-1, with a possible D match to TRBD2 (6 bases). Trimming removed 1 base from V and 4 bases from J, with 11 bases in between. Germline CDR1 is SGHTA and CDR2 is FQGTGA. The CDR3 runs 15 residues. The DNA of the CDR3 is TGTGCCAGCAGCTTAATGGCTAGCGTATACAATGAGCAGTTCTTC. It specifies CASSLMASVYNEQFF.

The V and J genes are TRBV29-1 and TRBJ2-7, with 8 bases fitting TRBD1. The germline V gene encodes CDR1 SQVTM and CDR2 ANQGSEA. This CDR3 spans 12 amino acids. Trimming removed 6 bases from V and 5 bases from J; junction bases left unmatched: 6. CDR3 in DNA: TGCAGCGTGGGGGGACAGGCGAACGAGCAGTACTTC. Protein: CSVGGQANEQYF.

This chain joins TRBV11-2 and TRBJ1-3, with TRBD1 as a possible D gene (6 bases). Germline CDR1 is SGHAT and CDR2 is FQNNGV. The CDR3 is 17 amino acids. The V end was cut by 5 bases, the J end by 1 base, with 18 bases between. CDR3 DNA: TGTGCCAGCAGCGGAGCCCTGGGGGGCACATCTGGAAACACCATATATTTT. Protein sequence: CASSGALGGTSGNTIYF.

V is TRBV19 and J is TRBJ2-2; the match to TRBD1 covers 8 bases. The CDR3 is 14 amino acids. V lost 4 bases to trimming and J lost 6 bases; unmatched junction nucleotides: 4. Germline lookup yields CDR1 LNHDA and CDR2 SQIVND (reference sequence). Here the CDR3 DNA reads TGTGCCAGTAGTACTCCAGGGGGCCCCGGGGAGCTGTTTTTT. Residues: CASSTPGGPGELFF. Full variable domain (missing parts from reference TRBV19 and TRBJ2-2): DGGITQSPKYLFRKEGQNVTLSCEQNLNHDAMYWYRQDPGQGLRLIYYSQIVNDFQKGDIAEGYSVSREKKESFPLTVTSAQKNPTAFYLCASSTPGGPGELFFGEGSRLTVL.

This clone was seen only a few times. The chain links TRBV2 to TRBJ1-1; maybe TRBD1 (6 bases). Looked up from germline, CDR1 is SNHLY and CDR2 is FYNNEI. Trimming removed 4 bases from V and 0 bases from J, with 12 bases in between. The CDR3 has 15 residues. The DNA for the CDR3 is TGTGCCAGCAGTGTAGGACAGAAATTGAACACTGAAGCTTTCTTT. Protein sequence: CASSVGQKLNTEAFF.

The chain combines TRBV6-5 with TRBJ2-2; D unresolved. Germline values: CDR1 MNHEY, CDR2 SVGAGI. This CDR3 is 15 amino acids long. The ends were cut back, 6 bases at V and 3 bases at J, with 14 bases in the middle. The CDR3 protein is CASRSGQRDTGELFF. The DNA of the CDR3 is TGTGCCAGCAGGTCTGGGCAAAGGGACACCGGGGAGCTGTTTTTT.